The sequence of this T cell receptor beta chain was determined in a study of cytomegalovirus exposure and HLA in healthy donors. The PCR made use of 60 Vbeta and 13 Jbeta primers. The repertoire was sequenced with immunoSEQ multiplex PCR; TCRdb's copy has only in-frame clones and lacks some. The table records 100,000 or so clones, around 74% of them present only once. A note on this clone: At the DNA level, this CDR3 is encoded by other sequences in the same sample as well.

This TCR was sampled from a woman aged 40 to 50 in good health and CMV-seronegative. Sequencing input: PBMCs.

Here the CDR3 reads CASSYSRTGTTEAFF. In DNA, the CDR3 is TGTGCCAGCAGTTATTCCAGGACAGGTACCACTGAAGCTTTCTTT. This chain connects TRBV6-5 to TRBJ1-1; 7 nucleotides agree with TRBD1. Germline V CDR1 and CDR2: MNHEY, SVGAGI. The CDR3 spans 15 residues. The V segment lost 3 bases and the J segment 4 bases; nucleotides outside the gene matches: 8.